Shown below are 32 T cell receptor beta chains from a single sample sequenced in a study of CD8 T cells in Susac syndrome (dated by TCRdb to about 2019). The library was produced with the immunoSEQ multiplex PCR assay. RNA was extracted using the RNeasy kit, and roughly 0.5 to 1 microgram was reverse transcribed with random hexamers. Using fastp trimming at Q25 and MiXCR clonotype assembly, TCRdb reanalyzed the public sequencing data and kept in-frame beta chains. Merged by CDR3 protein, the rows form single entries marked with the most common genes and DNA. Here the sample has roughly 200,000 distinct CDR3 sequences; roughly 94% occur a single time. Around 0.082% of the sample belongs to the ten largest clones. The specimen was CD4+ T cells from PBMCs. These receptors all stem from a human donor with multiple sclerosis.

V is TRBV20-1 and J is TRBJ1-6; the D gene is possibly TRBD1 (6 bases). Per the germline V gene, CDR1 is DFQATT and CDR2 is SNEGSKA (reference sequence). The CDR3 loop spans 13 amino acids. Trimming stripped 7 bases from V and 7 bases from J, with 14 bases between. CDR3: CSGRGGENSPLHF. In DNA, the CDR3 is TGCAGTGGGAGGGGGGGCGAGAATTCACCCCTCCACTTT.

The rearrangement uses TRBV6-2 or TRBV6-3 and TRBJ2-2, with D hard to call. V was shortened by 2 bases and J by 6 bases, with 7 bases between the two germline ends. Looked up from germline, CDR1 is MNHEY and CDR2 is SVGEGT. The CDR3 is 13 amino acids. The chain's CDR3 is CASSYPGAGELFF. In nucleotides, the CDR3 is TGTGCCAGCAGTTACCCCGGTGCCGGGGAGCTGTTTTTT.

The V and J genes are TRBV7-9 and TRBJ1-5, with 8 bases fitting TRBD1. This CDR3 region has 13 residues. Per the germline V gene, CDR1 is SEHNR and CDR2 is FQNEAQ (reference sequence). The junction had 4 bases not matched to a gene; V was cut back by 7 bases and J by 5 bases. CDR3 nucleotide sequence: TGTGCCAGCAAAGGACAGGGAGATCAGCCCCAGCATTTT. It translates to CASKGQGDQPQHF.

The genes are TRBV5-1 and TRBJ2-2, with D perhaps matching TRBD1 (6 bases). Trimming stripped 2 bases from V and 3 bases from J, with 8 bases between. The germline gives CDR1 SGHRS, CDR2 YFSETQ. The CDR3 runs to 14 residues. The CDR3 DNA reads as TGCGCCAGCAGCTTAAGACAGGACACCGGGGAGCTGTTTTTT. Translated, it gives CASSLRQDTGELFF.

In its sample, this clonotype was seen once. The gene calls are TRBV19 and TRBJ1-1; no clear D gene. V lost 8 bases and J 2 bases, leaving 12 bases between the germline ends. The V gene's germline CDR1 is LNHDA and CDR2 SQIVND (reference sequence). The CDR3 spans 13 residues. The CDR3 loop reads CASLGQANTEAFF. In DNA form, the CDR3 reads TGTGCCAGTTTAGGGCAGGCCAACACTGAAGCTTTCTTT.

CDR3 bases: TGTGCCAGCAGTTACGGAGCGGGGGGGGCCACAGATACGCAGTATTTT. It yields the protein CASSYGAGGATDTQYF. The chain links TRBV6-2 or TRBV6-3 to TRBJ2-3, with 10 bases fitting TRBD2. The germline V gene has CDR1 MNHEY and CDR2 SVGEGT. V gave up 2 bases and J gave up 2 bases; unmatched junction bases: 4. The CDR3 is made up of 16 amino acids.

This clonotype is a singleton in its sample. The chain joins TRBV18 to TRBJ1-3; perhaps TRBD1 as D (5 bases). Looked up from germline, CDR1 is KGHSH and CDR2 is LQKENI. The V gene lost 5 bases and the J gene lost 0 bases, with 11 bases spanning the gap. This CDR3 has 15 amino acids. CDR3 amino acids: CASSREGYSGNTIYF. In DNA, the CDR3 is TGTGCCAGCTCAAGAGAGGGGTACTCTGGAAACACCATATATTTT.

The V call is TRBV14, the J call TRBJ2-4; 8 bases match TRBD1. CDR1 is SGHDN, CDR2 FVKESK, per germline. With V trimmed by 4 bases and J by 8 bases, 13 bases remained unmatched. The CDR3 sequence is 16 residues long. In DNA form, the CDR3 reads TGTGCCAGCAGCCGCCGGACAGGGTGGGAGCAATACATTCAGTACTTC. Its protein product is CASSRRTGWEQYIQYF.

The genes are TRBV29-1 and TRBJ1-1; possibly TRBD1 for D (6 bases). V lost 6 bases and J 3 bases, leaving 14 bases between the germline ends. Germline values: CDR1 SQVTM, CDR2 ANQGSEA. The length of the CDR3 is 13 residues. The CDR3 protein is CSVAGAVHTEAFF. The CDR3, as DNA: TGCAGCGTGGCAGGGGCCGTCCACACTGAAGCTTTCTTT. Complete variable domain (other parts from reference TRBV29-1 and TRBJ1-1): SAVISQKPSRDICQRGTSLTIQCQVDSQVTMMFWYRQQPGQSLTLIATANQGSEATYESGFVIDKFPISRPNLTFSTLTVSNMSPEDSSIYLCSVAGAVHTEAFFGQGTRLTVV.

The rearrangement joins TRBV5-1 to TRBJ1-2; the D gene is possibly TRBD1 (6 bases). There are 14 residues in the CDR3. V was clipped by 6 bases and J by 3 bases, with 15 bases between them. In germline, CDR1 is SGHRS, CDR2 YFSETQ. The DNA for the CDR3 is TGCGCCAGCACCACGGACAGAAGGGACTATGGCTACACCTTC. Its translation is CASTTDRRDYGYTF. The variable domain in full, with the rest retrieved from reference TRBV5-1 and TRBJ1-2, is KAGVTQTPRYLIKTRGQQVTLSCSPISGHRSVSWYQQTPGQGLQFLFEYFSETQRNKGNFPGRFSGRQFSNSRSEMNVSTLELGDSALYLCASTTDRRDYGYTFGSGTRLTVV.

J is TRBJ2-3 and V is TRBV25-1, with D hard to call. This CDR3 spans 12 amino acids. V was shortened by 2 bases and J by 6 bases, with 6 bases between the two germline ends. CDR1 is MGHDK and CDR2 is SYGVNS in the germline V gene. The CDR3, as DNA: TGTGCCAGCAGTGAACTATGGGATACGCAGTATTTT. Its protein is CASSELWDTQYF.

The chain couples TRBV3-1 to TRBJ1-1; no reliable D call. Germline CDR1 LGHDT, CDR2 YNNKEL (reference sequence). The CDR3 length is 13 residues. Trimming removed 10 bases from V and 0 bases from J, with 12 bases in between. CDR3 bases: TGTGCCACTTCCAAGACCATGAACACTGAAGCTTTCTTT. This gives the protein CATSKTMNTEAFF.

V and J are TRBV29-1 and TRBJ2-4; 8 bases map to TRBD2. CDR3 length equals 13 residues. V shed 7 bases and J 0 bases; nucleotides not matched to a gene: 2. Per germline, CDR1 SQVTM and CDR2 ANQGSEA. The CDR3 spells CSAGGGAKNIQYF. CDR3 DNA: TGCAGCGCGGGAGGGGGAGCCAAAAACATTCAGTACTTC.

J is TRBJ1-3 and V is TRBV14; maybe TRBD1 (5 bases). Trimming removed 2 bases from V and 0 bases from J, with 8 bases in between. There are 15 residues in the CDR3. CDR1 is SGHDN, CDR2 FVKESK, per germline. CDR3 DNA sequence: TGTGCCAGCAGCCAACAGGGTATCTCTGGAAACACCATATATTTT. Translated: CASSQQGISGNTIYF.

The CDR3 reads CSVVRPGLAGAGELFF. The CDR3 region has the DNA TGCAGCGTTGTAAGGCCGGGACTAGCAGGGGCCGGGGAGCTGTTTTTT. This chain uses TRBV29-1 with TRBJ2-2, with TRBD2 matching over 9 bases. Looked up from germline, CDR1 is SQVTM and CDR2 is ANQGSEA. The junction had 12 bases not matched to a gene; V was cut back by 4 bases and J by 6 bases. There are 16 residues in the CDR3.

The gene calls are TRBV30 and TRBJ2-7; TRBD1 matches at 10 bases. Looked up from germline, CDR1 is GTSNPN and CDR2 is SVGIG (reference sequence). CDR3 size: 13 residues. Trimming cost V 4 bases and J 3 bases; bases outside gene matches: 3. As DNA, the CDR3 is TGTGCCTGGATGGGACAGGGGTTCTACGAGCAGTACTTC. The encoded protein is CAWMGQGFYEQYF. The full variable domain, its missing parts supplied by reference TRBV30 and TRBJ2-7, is SQTIHQWPATLVQPVGSPLSLECTVEGTSNPNLYWYRQAAGRGLQLLFYSVGIGQISSEVPQNLSASRPQDRQFILSSKKLLLSDSGFYLCAWMGQGFYEQYFGPGTRLTVT.

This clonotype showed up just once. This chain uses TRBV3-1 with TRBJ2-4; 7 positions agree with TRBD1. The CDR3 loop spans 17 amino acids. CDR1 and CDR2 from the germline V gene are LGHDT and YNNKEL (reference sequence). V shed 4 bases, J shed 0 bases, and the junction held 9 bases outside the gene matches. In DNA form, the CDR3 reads TGTGCCAGCAGCCGCCCAACAGGGGCCCTAGCCAAAAACATTCAGTACTTC. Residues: CASSRPTGALAKNIQYF.

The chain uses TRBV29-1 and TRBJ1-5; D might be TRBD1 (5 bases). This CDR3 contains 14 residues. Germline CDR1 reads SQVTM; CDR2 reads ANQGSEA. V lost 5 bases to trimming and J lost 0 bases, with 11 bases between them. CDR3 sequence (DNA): TGCAGCGTTCTCGAACAGGATAGCAATCAGCCCCAGCATTTT. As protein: CSVLEQDSNQPQHF.

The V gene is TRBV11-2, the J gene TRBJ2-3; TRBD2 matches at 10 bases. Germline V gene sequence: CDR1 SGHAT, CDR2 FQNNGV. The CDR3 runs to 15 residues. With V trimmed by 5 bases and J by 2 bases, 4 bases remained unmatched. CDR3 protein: CASSPGLADTDTQYF. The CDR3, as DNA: TGTGCCAGCAGCCCCGGACTAGCGGACACAGATACGCAGTATTTT.

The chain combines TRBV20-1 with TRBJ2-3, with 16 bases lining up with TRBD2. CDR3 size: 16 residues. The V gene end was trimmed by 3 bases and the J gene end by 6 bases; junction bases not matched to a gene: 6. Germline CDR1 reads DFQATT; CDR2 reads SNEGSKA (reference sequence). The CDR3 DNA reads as TGCAGTGCTAGGAAGGGACTAGCGGGGGGGCACGATACGCAGTATTTT. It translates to CSARKGLAGGHDTQYF.

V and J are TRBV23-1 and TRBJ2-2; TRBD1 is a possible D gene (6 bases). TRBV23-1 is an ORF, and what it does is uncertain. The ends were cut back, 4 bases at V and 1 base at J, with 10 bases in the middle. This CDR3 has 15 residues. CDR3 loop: CASSLKTGNTGELFF. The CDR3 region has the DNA TGCGCCAGCAGTCTCAAGACAGGGAACACCGGGGAGCTGTTTTTT.

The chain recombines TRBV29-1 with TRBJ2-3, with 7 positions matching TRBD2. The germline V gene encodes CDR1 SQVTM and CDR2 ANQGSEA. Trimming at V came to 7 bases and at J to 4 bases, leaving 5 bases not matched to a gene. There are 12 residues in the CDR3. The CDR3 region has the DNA TGCAGCGGGGGGGGAGCGGCAGATACGCAGTATTTT. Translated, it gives CSGGGAADTQYF.

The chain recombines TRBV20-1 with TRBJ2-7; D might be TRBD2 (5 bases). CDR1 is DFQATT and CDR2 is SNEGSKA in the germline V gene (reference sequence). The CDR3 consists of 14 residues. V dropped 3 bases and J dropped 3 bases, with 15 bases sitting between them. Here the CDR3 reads CSASSGESNYEQYF. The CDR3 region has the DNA TGCAGTGCTAGCTCCGGGGAAAGTAACTACGAGCAGTACTTC.

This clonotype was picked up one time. CDR3 sequence (DNA): TGTGCCAGCAGCCAAGATCTGAGGACCACGCAGTATTTT. Translation gives CASSQDLRTTQYF. The chain uses TRBV14 and TRBJ2-3, with D unresolved. The germline V and J ends were trimmed by 0 bases and 9 bases, with 10 bases remaining between them. CDR1 is SGHDN, CDR2 FVKESK, per germline. There are 13 residues in the CDR3.

For the CDR3, the DNA is TGCAGTGCTGAGGGACGGGGCAAAAACATTCAGTACTTC. Its protein is CSAEGRGKNIQYF. The chain employs TRBV20-1 and TRBJ2-4, with D possibly called TRBD1 or TRBD2 (5 bases each). Trimming removed 5 bases from V and 3 bases from J, with 11 bases in between. This CDR3 has 13 residues. Germline assignment: CDR1 DFQATT and CDR2 SNEGSKA (reference sequence).

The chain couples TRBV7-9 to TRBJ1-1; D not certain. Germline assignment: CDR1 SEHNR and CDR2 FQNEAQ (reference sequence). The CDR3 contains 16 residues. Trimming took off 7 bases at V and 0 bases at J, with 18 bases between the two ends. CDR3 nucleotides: TGTGCCAGCACCCGACGGTTGGAAACCATGAACACTGAAGCTTTCTTT. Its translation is CASTRRLETMNTEAFF. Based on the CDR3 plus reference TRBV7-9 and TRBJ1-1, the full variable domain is DTGVSQNPRHKITKRGQNVTFRCDPISEHNRLYWYRQTLGQGPEFLTYFQNEAQLEKSRLLSDRFSAERPKGSFSTLEIQRTEQGDSAMYLCASTRRLETMNTEAFFGQGTRLTVV.

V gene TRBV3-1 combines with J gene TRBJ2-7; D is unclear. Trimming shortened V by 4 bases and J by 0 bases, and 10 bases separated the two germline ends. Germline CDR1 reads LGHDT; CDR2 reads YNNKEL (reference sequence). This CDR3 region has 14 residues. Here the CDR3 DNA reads TGTGCCAGCAGCCCTGACGGAAGCTCCTACGAGCAGTACTTC. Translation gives CASSPDGSSYEQYF.

CDR3 in DNA: TGTGCCAGCAGTGAAGAAGACACAGACTATGGCTACACCTTC. Its translation: CASSEEDTDYGYTF. The chain has TRBV2 and TRBJ1-2; D not resolved. V was pared by 1 base and J by 3 bases, with 9 bases between. Looked up from germline, CDR1 is SNHLY and CDR2 is FYNNEI. CDR3 length equals 14 residues.

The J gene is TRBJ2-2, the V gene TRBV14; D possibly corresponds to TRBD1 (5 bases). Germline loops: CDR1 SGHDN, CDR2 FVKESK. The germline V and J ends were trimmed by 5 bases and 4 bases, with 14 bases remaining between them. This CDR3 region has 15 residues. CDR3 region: CASSSAGLRTGELFF. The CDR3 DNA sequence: TGTGCCAGCAGCTCCGCAGGGTTGCGCACCGGGGAGCTGTTTTTT.

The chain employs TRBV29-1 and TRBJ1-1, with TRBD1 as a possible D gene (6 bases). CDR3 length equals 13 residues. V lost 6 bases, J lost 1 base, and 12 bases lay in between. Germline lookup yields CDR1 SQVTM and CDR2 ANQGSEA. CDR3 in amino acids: CSVWGPGNTEAFF. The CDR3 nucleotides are TGCAGCGTCTGGGGGCCGGGGAACACTGAAGCTTTCTTT.

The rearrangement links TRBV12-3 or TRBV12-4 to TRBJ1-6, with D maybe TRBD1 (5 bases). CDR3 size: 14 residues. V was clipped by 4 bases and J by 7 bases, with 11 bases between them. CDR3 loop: CASSSPGWNSPLHF. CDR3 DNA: TGTGCCAGCAGTTCCCCAGGGTGGAATTCACCCCTCCACTTT.

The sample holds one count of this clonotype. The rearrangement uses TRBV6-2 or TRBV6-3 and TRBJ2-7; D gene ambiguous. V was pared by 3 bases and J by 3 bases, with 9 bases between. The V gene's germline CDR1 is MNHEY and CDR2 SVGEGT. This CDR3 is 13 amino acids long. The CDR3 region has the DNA TGTGCCAGCAGTTATTTCAACCTCTACGAGCAGTACTTC. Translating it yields CASSYFNLYEQYF.